The source of this T cell receptor beta chain is a study of blood T cell repertoires in COVID-19. Turning to the study itself: From the United States, Italy and Spain came samples of acute and convalescent COVID-19.

In the original workflow: How many nucleated cells were present was estimated from reference gene primer amplification. Profiled with immunoSEQ multiplex PCR; TCRdb holds only in-frame clones, not every one. Clonal size and the V and J genes are those of that table, whereas D and trimming came from the DNA. The sample holds about 180,000 clones, 82% seen once. V gave up 2 bases and J gave up 9 bases; unmatched junction bases: 3. Looked up from germline, CDR1 is ENHRY and CDR2 is SYGVKD. This CDR3 comprises 12 residues. This receptor was obtained from a woman aged 70 to 79 with acute or convalescent COVID-19. The sequenced material came from peripheral blood. J is TRBJ1-1 and V is TRBV10-3, with 7 positions matching TRBD1. The CDR3, as DNA: TGTGCCATCAGTGAGAGGGACAGTAAAGCTTTCTTT. As protein: CAISERDSKAFF.